Listed below are T cell receptor beta chains from one sample, sequenced in a study of T cells in Graves' hyperthyroidism and ophthalmopathy. TCRdb passed the multiplex PCR reads through MiXCR, listing each CDR3 protein once. The repertoire holds about 560,000 distinct CDR3 sequences, with 46% as singletons. Sequences were obtained from peripheral blood or thyroid tissue (not recorded which). These receptors originate from a woman aged 18-29 years with Graves' hyperthyroidism. CDR3s include the opening cysteine and the closing phenylalanine or tryptophan.

TRBV15 CATSRDIQHAGANVLTF
TRBV2 CASTLRQGNQPQHF
TRBV12-3/TRBV12-4 CASSLGTTDTQYF
TRBV2 CASSLLNTIYF
TRBV2 CASSEDGMGEAFF
TRBV20-1 CSARRQAYHEQYF
TRBV7-6 CASSGPQSYNEQYF
TRBV24-1 CATRETGGNYGYTF
TRBV7-6 CASSLGWDRGSEKLFF
TRBV19 CASSIPGGSGANVLTF
TRBV7-3 CASSFSPPNTGELFF
TRBV15 CATSREELGPYTGELFF
TRBV7-9 CASSLGGVGTEAFF
TRBV7-2 CASSQVYGGQGYGYTF
TRBV12-3/TRBV12-4 CASSYRTSSSGNTIYF
TRBV14 CASSQEGRQGLSSEKLFF
TRBV20-1 CSARLAGVYEQYF
TRBV7-9 CASKTRGDQETQYF
TRBV20-1 CSGERQGYTGELFF
TRBV2 CASSRPGQGGEKLFF
TRBV7-2 CASSPRTGGVGELFF